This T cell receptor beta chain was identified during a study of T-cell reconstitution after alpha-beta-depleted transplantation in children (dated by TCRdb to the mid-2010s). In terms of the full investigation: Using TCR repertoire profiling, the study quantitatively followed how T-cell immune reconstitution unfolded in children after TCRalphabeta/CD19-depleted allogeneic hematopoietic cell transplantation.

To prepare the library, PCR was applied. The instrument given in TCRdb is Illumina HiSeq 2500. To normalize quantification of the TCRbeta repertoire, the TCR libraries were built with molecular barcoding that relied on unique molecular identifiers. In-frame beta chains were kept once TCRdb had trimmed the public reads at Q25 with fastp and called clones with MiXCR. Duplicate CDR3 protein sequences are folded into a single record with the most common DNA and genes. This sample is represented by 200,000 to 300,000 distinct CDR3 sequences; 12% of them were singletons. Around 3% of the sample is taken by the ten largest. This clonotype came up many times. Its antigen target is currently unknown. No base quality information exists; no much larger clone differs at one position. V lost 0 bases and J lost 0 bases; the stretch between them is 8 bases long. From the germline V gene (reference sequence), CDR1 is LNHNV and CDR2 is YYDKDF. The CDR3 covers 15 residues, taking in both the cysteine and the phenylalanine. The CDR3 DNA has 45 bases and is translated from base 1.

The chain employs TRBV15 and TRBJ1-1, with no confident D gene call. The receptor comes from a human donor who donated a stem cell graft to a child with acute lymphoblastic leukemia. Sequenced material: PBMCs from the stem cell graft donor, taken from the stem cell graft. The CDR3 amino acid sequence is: CATSRDIVVNTEAFF. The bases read TGTGCCACCAGCAGAGATATAGTAGTGAACACTGAAGCTTTCTTT. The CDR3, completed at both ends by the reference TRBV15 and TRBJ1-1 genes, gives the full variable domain DAMVIQNPRYQVTQFGKPVTLSCSQTLNHNVMYWYQQKSSQAPKLLFHYYDKDFNNEADTPDNFQSRRPNTSFCFLDIRSPGLGDTAMYLCATSRDIVVNTEAFFGQGTRLTVV.